The 31 T cell receptor beta chains below come from one sample, sequenced in a study of T cell responses to AZD1222 COVID-19 vaccine. The protocol was immunoSEQ multiplex PCR, while the TCRdb copy is restricted to in-frame clones and leaves out a portion. The table has tens of thousands of clones, around nine tenths seen once. The sequences come from peripheral blood, collected on day 0 of AZD1222 vaccination. The receptor source for this set is an adult in good health.

The chain recombines TRBV7-2 with TRBJ1-3, with a weak D call TRBD1 (6 bases). CDR1 SGHTA and CDR2 FQGNSA come from the germline V gene. V gave up 5 bases and J gave up 1 base, with 9 bases separating them. The CDR3 is made up of 14 amino acids. The CDR3 loop reads CASSTGTSGNTIYF. As DNA, the CDR3 is TGTGCCAGCAGCACCGGGACATCTGGAAACACCATATATTTT.

Regarding this clone: Sequence at one end of the junction differs from germline and may be a read error. The genes are TRBV24-1 and TRBJ1-2; no definite D call. This CDR3 contains 12 residues. Looked up from germline, CDR1 is KGHDR and CDR2 is SFDVKD. The CDR3 DNA follows: TGTGCCACAAGTGATGCGGGCTTAGGCTACACCTTC. This gives the protein CATSDAGLGYTF.

The CDR3 DNA follows: TGTGCCAGCAGTTACTCATCACAGGGGTTTGGCACTGAAGCTTTCTTT. Its translation: CASSYSSQGFGTEAFF. V is TRBV6-5 and J is TRBJ1-1; 7 bases match TRBD1. Per the germline V gene, CDR1 is MNHEY and CDR2 is SVGAGI. This CDR3 is built from 16 residues. V lost 0 bases and J lost 4; bases outside the gene matches: 8.

The count of this clone is one. The rearrangement uses TRBV3-1 (or the pseudogene TRBV3-2) and TRBJ1-1; 7 nucleotides agree with TRBD1. The germline V gene encodes CDR1 LGHDT and CDR2 YNNKEL (reference sequence). Trimming cost V 4 bases and J 0 bases; bases outside gene matches: 11. This CDR3 has 17 residues. The CDR3 here is CASSRGQVSAVNTEAFF. CDR3 DNA sequence: TGTGCCAGCAGCCGCGGACAGGTCTCCGCGGTGAACACTGAAGCTTTCTTT.

The V gene is TRBV6-2 or TRBV6-3, the J gene TRBJ2-7, with D tentatively TRBD1 (6 bases). The CDR3 runs to 15 residues. With 4 bases removed from V and 0 bases from J, the gap between germline ends came to 13 bases. Per the germline V gene, CDR1 is MNHEY and CDR2 is SVGEGT. The CDR3 sequence: CASSSGTSNSYEQYF. As DNA, the CDR3 is TGTGCCAGCAGTTCGGGGACATCGAACTCCTACGAGCAGTACTTC.

This chain links TRBV7-2 with TRBJ1-6; unclear D gene. This CDR3 has 14 amino acids. The germline CDR1 and CDR2 sequences are SGHTA and FQGNSA. The ends were cut back, 6 bases at V and 5 bases at J, with 11 bases in the middle. CDR3 nucleotide sequence: TGTGCCAGCAGGTTCGGACGGGATAATTCACCCCTCCACTTT. Residues: CASRFGRDNSPLHF.

The chain links TRBV7-3 to TRBJ2-3; 8 bases are a match to TRBD1. CDR3 length equals 16 residues. CDR1 and CDR2 (germline): SGHTA, FQGTGA. J gave up 2 bases and V 5 bases, and 9 bases lay outside the gene matches. CDR3 nucleotides: TGTGCCAGCAGCCAGAAAGGACAGGGATTCACAGATACGCAGTATTTT. It translates to CASSQKGQGFTDTQYF.

The V and J genes are TRBV2 and TRBJ2-7; D might be TRBD1 or TRBD2, each matching 6 bases. The CDR3 loop spans 15 amino acids. Trimming shortened V by 5 bases and J by 3 bases, and 17 bases separated the two germline ends. Germline CDR1 reads SNHLY; CDR2 reads FYNNEI. The CDR3 region has the DNA TGTGCCAGCAGTCCCTCCCGGGGGCCGGGCTACGAGCAGTACTTC. Translating it yields CASSPSRGPGYEQYF.

The genes are TRBV7-8 and TRBJ2-5, with D tentatively TRBD1 (7 bases). The CDR3 spans 16 residues. V lost 1 base to trimming and J lost 5 bases, with 17 bases between them. From germline, CDR1 is SGHVS and CDR2 FQNEAQ. CDR3 sequence (DNA): TGTGCCAGCAGCTTAGGGGCAGGGGGAGGTCGGGAGACCCAGTACTTC. As protein: CASSLGAGGGRETQYF.

This chain links TRBV5-6 with TRBJ2-1; 12 bases line up with TRBD2. The germline V gene has CDR1 SGHDT and CDR2 YYEEEE. V trimming: 1 base; J trimming: 8 bases; junction bases outside the gene matches: 4. The CDR3 length is 15 residues. The CDR3 protein is CASSLRLAGGDEQFF. The CDR3 coding sequence is TGTGCCAGCAGCTTGCGGCTAGCGGGAGGGGATGAGCAGTTCTTC.

This chain joins TRBV18 and TRBJ2-3; D remains ambiguous. The V and J ends lost 1 base and 7 bases respectively, with 6 bases between them. The CDR3 is 12 residues long. The germline CDR1 and CDR2 sequences are KGHSH and LQKENI. The CDR3 nucleotides read TGTGCCAGCTCACCACGAGAAAATACGCAGTATTTT. It codes for CASSPRENTQYF. Supplemented by reference TRBV18 and TRBJ2-3, the full variable domain reads NAGVMQNPRHLVRRRGQEARLRCSPMKGHSHVYWYRQLPEEGLKFMVYLQKENIIDESGMPKERFSAEFPKEGPSILRIQQVVRGDSAAYFCASSPRENTQYFGPGTRLTVL.

The rearrangement links TRBV5-1 to TRBJ1-3; possibly TRBD1 for D (6 bases). Germline CDR1 and CDR2: SGHRS and YFSETQ. The CDR3 totals 15 residues. Trimming stripped 3 bases from V and 9 bases from J, with 19 bases between. The CDR3 region has the DNA TGCGCCAGCAGCTCCGGACAGCCCGGGATCGCCACCATATATTTT. Translating gives CASSSGQPGIATIYF.

The J gene is TRBJ1-6, the V gene TRBV20-1; D is undetermined. Germline assignment: CDR1 DFQATT and CDR2 SNEGSKA (reference sequence). This CDR3 has 13 residues. V was clipped by 3 bases and J by 14 bases, with 17 bases between them. The CDR3 DNA is TGCAGTGCTAGTGGGGAGCCCTCGTTGGCCCTCCACTTT. This encodes CSASGEPSLALHF.

This chain links TRBV19 with TRBJ2-6; tentatively, D is TRBD2 (5 bases). V was trimmed by 6 bases and J by 1 base, leaving 28 bases between them. Germline loops: CDR1 LNHDA, CDR2 SQIVND (reference sequence). The CDR3 runs to 21 residues. In nucleotides, the CDR3 is TGTGCCAGTAGCTCGGGGAGAACTGACGTGGTCCCAAGTTCTGGGGCCAACGTCCTGACTTTC. As protein: CASSSGRTDVVPSSGANVLTF.

J is TRBJ2-7 and V is TRBV7-2; TRBD2 might be the D (6 bases). Per the germline V gene, CDR1 is SGHTA and CDR2 is FQGNSA. Trimming took 7 bases from V and 3 from J, leaving 13 bases between them. The CDR3 loop spans 13 amino acids. CDR3 in DNA: TGTGCCAGCAAATTAGTGGGGGGCTACGAGCAGTACTTC. Amino acid sequence: CASKLVGGYEQYF.

This sequence joins TRBV5-5 and TRBJ1-4, with TRBD1 as a possible D gene (6 bases). The length of the CDR3 is 14 residues. V was pared by 7 bases and J by 5 bases, with 15 bases between. CDR1 is SGHKS and CDR2 is YYEKEE in the germline V gene (reference sequence). This CDR3 reads CASVQGRINEKLFF. The CDR3, as DNA: TGTGCCAGCGTCCAGGGGCGGATCAATGAAAAACTGTTTTTT.

The chain links TRBV6-1 to TRBJ2-1; D may be TRBD1 (6 bases). CDR3 length: 16 amino acids. Trimming stripped 4 bases from V and 5 bases from J, with 18 bases between. Looked up from germline, CDR1 is MNHNS and CDR2 is SASEGT. CDR3 sequence (DNA): TGTGCCAGCAGTGGAGGGTTCTGGACAGTTAACAATGAGCAGTTCTTC. Translation: CASSGGFWTVNNEQFF.

The chain combines TRBV2 with TRBJ1-5; D is undetermined. The CDR3 totals 13 residues. Germline V gives CDR1 SNHLY, CDR2 FYNNEI. Trimming removed 6 bases at V and 2 bases at J, with 8 bases between. The CDR3: CASRRLRNQPQHF. CDR3 coding DNA: TGTGCCAGCAGGAGACTGCGCAATCAGCCCCAGCATTTT.

This sequence joins TRBV5-1 and TRBJ1-4, with a possible D match to TRBD1 (6 bases). The germline V gene encodes CDR1 SGHRS and CDR2 YFSETQ. Trimming removed 4 bases at V and 4 bases at J, with 17 bases between. This CDR3 spans 16 amino acids. CDR3 in amino acids: CASSGSQGTNNEKLFF. The DNA of the CDR3 is TGCGCCAGCAGCGGCTCTCAGGGGACAAATAATGAAAAACTGTTTTTT.

The rearrangement uses TRBV6-2 or TRBV6-3 and TRBJ2-6, with a weak D call TRBD1 (5 bases). Between the trimmed V and J ends, which lost 5 bases and 0 bases, there was a span of 8 bases. The germline V gene encodes CDR1 MNHEY and CDR2 SVGEGT. The CDR3 is 15 residues long. The CDR3, as DNA: TGTGCCAGCAGTCAGACAGTCTCTGGGGCCAACGTCCTGACTTTC. Amino acid sequence: CASSQTVSGANVLTF.

The chain combines TRBV11-3 with TRBJ2-7; D not resolved. The V end was cut by 4 bases, the J end by 0 bases, with 7 bases between. The CDR3 runs to 13 residues. From germline, CDR1 is SGHNT and CDR2 YENEEA. The CDR3 nucleotides read TGTGCCAGCAGCTCCCCTCTCTCCTACGAGCAGTACTTC. Amino acids: CASSSPLSYEQYF. Full variable domain (rest looked up from reference TRBV11-3 and TRBJ2-7): EAGVVQSPRYKIIEKKQPVAFWCNPISGHNTLYWYLQNLGQGPELLIRYENEEAVDDSQLPKDRFSAERLKGVDSTLKIQPAELGDSAVYLCASSSPLSYEQYFGPGTRLTVT.

V and J are TRBV5-1 and TRBJ2-1; D gene unclear. Trimming removed 4 bases from V and 8 bases from J, with 16 bases in between. The CDR3 contains 14 residues. Germline CDR1 reads SGHRS; CDR2 reads YFSETQ. The CDR3 sequence: CASSPQPSGDEQFF. The CDR3 DNA reads TGCGCCAGCAGCCCCCAGCCTAGTGGGGATGAGCAGTTCTTC.

The chain joins TRBV6-5 to TRBJ1-4; D is ambiguous. This CDR3 has 13 residues. Germline loops: CDR1 MNHEY, CDR2 SVGAGI. Trimming took 6 bases from V and 7 from J, leaving 12 bases between them. CDR3 in DNA: TGTGCCAGCAGCCCGCGGCCAGGTGAAAAACTGTTTTTT. It codes for CASSPRPGEKLFF.

This chain's CDR3 is CASSRDRGTTEAFF. Here the CDR3 DNA reads TGTGCCAGTAGTAGGGACAGGGGGACCACTGAAGCTTTCTTT. This chain links TRBV19 with TRBJ1-1; 11 positions agree with TRBD1. The CDR3 is 14 amino acids. Germline values: CDR1 LNHDA, CDR2 SQIVND (reference sequence). Trimming took 4 bases from V and 4 from J; bases not matched to a gene: 2.

The chain recombines TRBV13 with TRBJ1-1; no clear D gene. The CDR3 covers 10 residues. From germline, CDR1 is PRHDT and CDR2 FYEKMQ (reference sequence). Trimming took off 5 bases at V and 11 bases at J, with 9 bases between the two ends. The CDR3 nucleotides read TGTGCCAGCAGCGCGGACGCGGCTTTCTTT. Translation: CASSADAAFF.

The rearrangement uses TRBV3-1 (or the pseudogene TRBV3-2) and TRBJ1-2, with 8 bases that match TRBD1. The CDR3 has 14 residues. Per germline, CDR1 LGHDT and CDR2 YNNKEL (reference sequence). With V trimmed by 2 bases and J by 7 bases, 6 bases remained unmatched. CDR3 nucleotide sequence: TGTGCCAGCAGCCAATTACAGGGGGAAGGTGGCTACACCTTC. Translating it yields CASSQLQGEGGYTF.

The chain combines TRBV3-1 (or the pseudogene TRBV3-2) with TRBJ1-1; D possibly corresponds to TRBD1 (6 bases). From germline, CDR1 is LGHDT and CDR2 YNNKEL (reference sequence). The CDR3 has 13 amino acids. The V gene lost 6 bases and the J gene lost 12 bases, with 20 bases spanning the gap. CDR3: CASRPREGGATFF. CDR3 nucleotides: TGTGCCAGCAGACCCCGAGAGGGGGGCGCAACTTTCTTT.

This clone was seen just once. This rearrangement joins TRBV6-6 to TRBJ1-2, with 7 bases that match TRBD1. The V and J ends lost 2 bases and 8 bases, in that order; junction bases with no gene match: 11. Germline CDR1 MNHNY, CDR2 SVGAGI (reference sequence). This CDR3 has 15 residues. CDR3: CASSYGTERLRGYTF. The CDR3 DNA is TGTGCCAGCAGTTACGGGACAGAACGTTTAAGGGGCTACACCTTC.

The rearrangement joins TRBV13 to TRBJ1-4; the D is unclear. Germline V gives CDR1 PRHDT, CDR2 FYEKMQ (reference sequence). Between the trimmed V and J ends, which lost 2 bases and 2 bases, there was a span of 6 bases. CDR3 length: 14 amino acids. The CDR3 reads CASSLTRTNEKLFF. In DNA, the CDR3 is TGTGCCAGCAGCTTAACCAGGACTAATGAAAAACTGTTTTTT.

The chain links TRBV7-2 to TRBJ2-1, with a tentative D call TRBD1 (6 bases). This CDR3 is built from 16 residues. Germline V CDR1 and CDR2: SGHTA, FQGNSA. The V gene lost 1 base and the J gene lost 7 bases, with 17 bases spanning the gap. CDR3 nucleotide sequence: TGTGCCAGCAGCTTAGAATCCAGCGACAGGAATAATGAGCAGTTCTTC. It is translated as CASSLESSDRNNEQFF.

The chain recombines TRBV7-8 with TRBJ2-3, with 10 bases matching TRBD2. Trimming cost V 5 bases and J 3 bases; bases outside gene matches: 11. The CDR3 is made up of 17 amino acids. Germline lookup yields CDR1 SGHVS and CDR2 FQNEAQ. The CDR3: CASSGVFSGRRTDTQYF. The CDR3 nucleotides are TGTGCCAGCAGCGGAGTCTTTAGCGGGAGGAGGACAGATACGCAGTATTTT. Looking up the rest from reference TRBV7-8 and TRBJ2-3 gives the full variable domain: GAGVSQSPRYKVAKRGQDVALRCDPISGHVSLFWYQQALGQGPEFLTYFQNEAQLDKSGLPSDRFFAERPEGSVSTLKIQRTQQEDSAVYLCASSGVFSGRRTDTQYFGPGTRLTVL.